Presented here are 32 T cell receptor beta chains from one specimen sequenced in a study of blood T cell repertoires in COVID-19. Using immunoSEQ multiplex PCR, the repertoire was profiled, and TCRdb retains in-frame clones only, with some absent. The sample includes under 300,000 clones, approximately 80% of them seen just once. Sequencing used peripheral blood. Receptor source: a man aged 25 to 40 who had recovered from COVID-19.

The chain employs TRBV6-5 and TRBJ1-5, with D possibly TRBD1 on 6 matching bases. V dropped 5 bases and J dropped 11 bases, with 22 bases sitting between them. The CDR3 is 15 amino acids. The germline V gene has CDR1 MNHEY and CDR2 SVGAGI. The CDR3: CASSLQTLGGGAQHF. The CDR3 DNA sequence: TGTGCCAGCAGTCTTCAGACTCTCGGAGGGGGGGCCCAGCATTTT.

The chain joins TRBV6-5 to TRBJ2-5; weak D call: TRBD2 (5 bases). V was pared by 2 bases and J by 0 bases, with 10 bases between. CDR1 and CDR2 (germline): MNHEY, SVGAGI. CDR3 length: 15 amino acids. CDR3 DNA sequence: TGTGCCAGCAGTTACACGGGAAATTACCAAGAGACCCAGTACTTC. Its translation: CASSYTGNYQETQYF.

The rearrangement joins TRBV19 to TRBJ2-7, with no clear D. This CDR3 comprises 13 residues. Trimming cost V 3 bases and J 6 bases, with 12 bases left between them. CDR1 is LNHDA, CDR2 SQIVND, per germline (reference sequence). CDR3 sequence: CASSIPTVGEQYF. The CDR3 DNA is TGTGCCAGTAGTATCCCGACTGTTGGCGAGCAGTACTTC. Combining the CDR3 with reference TRBV19 and TRBJ2-7 gives the whole variable domain DGGITQSPKYLFRKEGQNVTLSCEQNLNHDAMYWYRQDPGQGLRLIYYSQIVNDFQKGDIAEGYSVSREKKESFPLTVTSAQKNPTAFYLCASSIPTVGEQYFGPGTRLTVT.

The V and J genes are TRBV6-1 and TRBJ2-1; 8 bases line up with TRBD1. This CDR3 is 18 amino acids long. Germline assignment: CDR1 MNHNS and CDR2 SASEGT. V shed 2 bases and J 5 bases; nucleotides not matched to a gene: 14. CDR3 nucleotides: TGTGCCAGCAGTGAAAACGGATACGGGACAGGATTCAACAATGAGCAGTTCTTC. This codes for CASSENGYGTGFNNEQFF.

This chain links TRBV5-1 with TRBJ2-1; D may be TRBD2 (6 bases). In germline, CDR1 is SGHRS, CDR2 YFSETQ. V shed 0 bases and J shed 0 bases, with 13 bases lying between them. The CDR3 length is 17 residues. CDR3 amino acids: CASSLGGGASSYNEQFF. CDR3 bases: TGCGCCAGCAGCTTGGGTGGCGGGGCAAGCTCCTACAATGAGCAGTTCTTC.

This clone was counted at least ten times. V usage is TRBV19 and J usage is TRBJ2-2, with D possibly TRBD1 on 5 matching bases. Trimming pared 6 bases from V and 6 bases from J, leaving 17 bases between. Germline-derived CDR1 and CDR2 are LNHDA and SQIVND (reference sequence). The CDR3 is made up of 15 amino acids. DNA for the CDR3: TGTGCCAGTAGCGACAGTCCTTTTGAAGCCGGGGAGCTGTTTTTT. Translating gives CASSDSPFEAGELFF.

V is TRBV2 and J is TRBJ1-1, with D unresolved. V lost 6 bases to trimming and J lost 4 bases, with 12 bases between them. Per germline, CDR1 SNHLY and CDR2 FYNNEI. The CDR3 length is 13 residues. The CDR3: CASRTGLVTEAFF. The CDR3 region has the DNA TGTGCCAGCAGGACCGGACTTGTCACTGAAGCTTTCTTT.

V gene TRBV19 combines with J gene TRBJ2-5; weak D call: TRBD1 (5 bases). This CDR3 contains 14 residues. The germline V gene has CDR1 LNHDA and CDR2 SQIVND (reference sequence). The V gene lost 3 bases and the J gene lost 3 bases, with 11 bases spanning the gap. CDR3 bases: TGTGCCAGTAGTATTGGGGCAGGGAAAGAGACCCAGTACTTC. Protein product: CASSIGAGKETQYF. Combining the CDR3 with reference TRBV19 and TRBJ2-5 gives the whole variable domain DGGITQSPKYLFRKEGQNVTLSCEQNLNHDAMYWYRQDPGQGLRLIYYSQIVNDFQKGDIAEGYSVSREKKESFPLTVTSAQKNPTAFYLCASSIGAGKETQYFGPGTRLLVL.

The V and J genes are TRBV10-3 and TRBJ1-2; possible D gene TRBD1, 5 bases. Trimming removed 10 bases at V and 5 bases at J, with 17 bases between. The CDR3 has 13 residues. Germline V gene sequence: CDR1 ENHRY, CDR2 SYGVKD. This CDR3 is CATTGGDPYGYTF. CDR3 sequence (DNA): TGTGCCACGACCGGCGGGGACCCGTATGGCTACACCTTC.

The V call is TRBV4-1, the J call TRBJ1-2, with TRBD1 matching over 8 bases. The CDR3 runs to 15 residues. The V segment lost 4 bases and the J segment 0 bases; nucleotides outside the gene matches: 4. Germline assignment: CDR1 MGHRA and CDR2 YSYEKL. The CDR3 here is CASSLTDRANYGYTF. In DNA, the CDR3 is TGCGCCAGCAGCCTGACGGACAGGGCTAACTATGGCTACACCTTC.

Concerning this clone itself: The sample contains more than one DNA sequence encoding this CDR3. The rearrangement joins TRBV10-3 to TRBJ1-1; D perhaps matches TRBD1 (6 bases). This CDR3 is 13 amino acids long. Per germline, CDR1 ENHRY and CDR2 SYGVKD. V lost 6 bases, J lost 1 base, and 9 bases lay in between. This chain's CDR3 is CAISLQGNTEAFF. DNA of the CDR3: TGTGCCATCAGCCTACAGGGGAACACTGAAGCTTTCTTT.

The rearrangement links TRBV7-8 to TRBJ2-5; TRBD1 matches at 9 bases. CDR1 SGHVS and CDR2 FQNEAQ come from the germline V gene. The V and J ends lost 4 bases and 7 bases, in that order; junction bases with no gene match: 10. The CDR3 is 15 residues long. The CDR3 nucleotides read TGTGCCAGCAGCTCATACAGGGGGCCCCAGGGGACCCAGTACTTC. Its translation: CASSSYRGPQGTQYF.

J is TRBJ1-1 and V is TRBV28, with D perhaps matching TRBD1 (5 bases). CDR3 size: 13 residues. Germline CDR1 and CDR2: MDHEN and SYDVKM. The germline V and J ends were trimmed by 3 bases and 1 base, with 6 bases remaining between them. The CDR3, as DNA: TGTGCCAGCAGTTTTGGGGCGAACACTGAAGCTTTCTTT. Amino acid sequence: CASSFGANTEAFF.

The chain combines TRBV7-8 with TRBJ2-1; D might be TRBD1 (6 bases). Germline assignment: CDR1 SGHVS and CDR2 FQNEAQ. Between the trimmed V and J ends, which lost 2 bases and 8 bases, there was a span of 22 bases. This CDR3 contains 17 residues. The CDR3 loop reads CASSLFLFYLGADEQFF. The CDR3 nucleotides are TGTGCCAGCAGCTTATTTCTATTTTACTTGGGGGCCGATGAGCAGTTCTTC.

The rearrangement links TRBV9 to TRBJ2-7; possibly TRBD1 for D (7 bases). The CDR3 extends over 22 amino acids. The V end lost 0 bases, the J end lost 1 base, and 32 bases lay between the germline ends. Germline loops: CDR1 SGDLS, CDR2 YYNGEE. The CDR3, as DNA: TGTGCCAGCAGCGTAGTACAGGGGCGGACGGGGTGGCTGGGCGGGGAGTCCTACGAGCAGTACGTC. Protein product: CASSVVQGRTGWLGGESYEQYV.

The chain combines TRBV6-5 with TRBJ1-2; TRBD1 aligns across 9 bases. The CDR3 has 14 amino acids. CDR1 and CDR2 from the germline V gene are MNHEY and SVGAGI. Germline trimming cut 6 bases from V and 5 bases from J; bases unmatched to any gene: 7. The CDR3 sequence: CASRSRQGDYGYTF. CDR3 bases: TGTGCCAGCAGATCCAGACAGGGGGATTATGGCTACACCTTC.

The chain couples TRBV19 to TRBJ2-7; tentatively, D is TRBD2 (5 bases). Trimming removed 8 bases from V and 4 bases from J, with 18 bases in between. Germline assignment: CDR1 LNHDA and CDR2 SQIVND (reference sequence). This CDR3 has 14 residues. CDR3 sequence: CASSPSKAPYEQYF. CDR3 DNA: TGTGCCAGTTCTCCTAGCAAGGCCCCTTACGAGCAGTACTTC.

V is TRBV18 and J is TRBJ2-7; TRBD2 agrees at 8 bases. The CDR3 sequence is 13 residues long. Germline V gene lookup returns CDR1 KGHSH and CDR2 LQKENI. Losses at the gene ends were 8 bases for V and 6 bases for J; bases not matched to a gene: 9. The CDR3 bases are TGTGCCAGCAACGGGGGGGGGATCTCCGAGCAGTACTTC. Protein: CASNGGGISEQYF.

V is TRBV5-1 and J is TRBJ2-3, with D maybe TRBD1 (6 bases). The germline CDR1 and CDR2 sequences are SGHRS and YFSETQ. The V end lost 6 bases, the J end lost 2 bases, and 16 bases lay between the germline ends. The CDR3 runs 15 residues. The CDR3 sequence is CASNRGQPPTDTQYF. CDR3 bases: TGCGCCAGCAATCGAGGACAGCCCCCCACAGATACGCAGTATTTT.

In regard to this clone: This sample also contains other DNA sequences that code for the same CDR3. The genes are TRBV9 and TRBJ1-3; a possible D gene is TRBD1 (5 bases). Per germline, CDR1 SGDLS and CDR2 YYNGEE. CDR3 size: 14 residues. Trimming cost V 0 bases and J 1 base, with 5 bases left between them. CDR3: CASSVEGSGNTIYF. DNA for the CDR3: TGTGCCAGCAGCGTAGAGGGGTCTGGAAACACCATATATTTT.

J is TRBJ1-5 and V is TRBV11-3; 11 bases line up with TRBD1. The CDR3 has 18 amino acids. CDR1 is SGHNT and CDR2 is YENEEA in the germline V gene. V lost 0 bases and J lost 6; bases outside the gene matches: 10. The CDR3 loop is CASSLDSSRTGGSQPQHF. CDR3 in DNA: TGTGCCAGCAGCTTAGATTCGTCCAGGACAGGGGGCTCTCAGCCCCAGCATTTT. Using reference TRBV11-3 and TRBJ1-5 for the parts outside the CDR3, the full variable domain is EAGVVQSPRYKIIEKKQPVAFWCNPISGHNTLYWYLQNLGQGPELLIRYENEEAVDDSQLPKDRFSAERLKGVDSTLKIQPAELGDSAVYLCASSLDSSRTGGSQPQHFGDGTRLSIL.

The rearrangement uses TRBV19 and TRBJ1-5; 8 nucleotides line up with TRBD1. Losses at the gene ends were 7 bases for V and 5 bases for J; bases not matched to a gene: 7. The germline V gene encodes CDR1 LNHDA and CDR2 SQIVND (reference sequence). This CDR3 is 14 amino acids long. For the CDR3, the DNA is TGTGCCAGTACAGACAGGGGATTAGATCAGCCCCAGCATTTT. Protein: CASTDRGLDQPQHF.

In this sample, this clone turned up once. The chain is built from TRBV12-5 and TRBJ2-5; 7 nucleotides agree with TRBD1. This CDR3 has 13 residues. Germline CDR1 LGHNT, CDR2 FRNRAP. V gave up 4 bases and J gave up 3 bases; unmatched junction bases: 2. For the CDR3, the DNA is TGTGCTAGTGGTTCTGACAGGGAAGAGACCCAGTACTTC. Translating gives CASGSDREETQYF.

This chain joins TRBV7-9 and TRBJ1-1, with 7 bases fitting TRBD1. The germline gives CDR1 SEHNR, CDR2 FQNEAQ (reference sequence). After removal of 3 bases from V and 6 bases from J, the junction contained 4 bases not matched to a gene. The CDR3 spans 13 residues. CDR3 sequence reads: CASSFGTASEAFF. Written as DNA, the CDR3 is TGTGCCAGCAGCTTCGGGACAGCTTCTGAAGCTTTCTTT.

This chain links TRBV2 with TRBJ1-2; 9 bases fit TRBD1. The germline gives CDR1 SNHLY, CDR2 FYNNEI. The J segment lost 4 bases and the V segment lost 4 bases, leaving 7 bases of the junction unmatched. The CDR3 covers 15 residues. The CDR3 loop reads CASSVQGAMGYGYTF. Here the CDR3 DNA reads TGTGCCAGCAGTGTACAGGGGGCTATGGGCTATGGCTACACCTTC.

This clone was detected only a few times. The sample holds other DNA sequences that translate to the same CDR3. The CDR3: CASSESPGTDTQYF. CDR3 nucleotide sequence: TGTGCCAGCAGTGAAAGCCCAGGTACCGATACGCAGTATTTT. The chain employs TRBV6-1 and TRBJ2-3; unclear D gene. There are 14 residues in the CDR3. Trimming left V 2 bases short and J 6 bases short, with 12 bases between. The germline CDR1 and CDR2 sequences are MNHNS and SASEGT.

This clone rates as medium-sized. Distinct nucleotide sequences in the sample also encode this CDR3. This chain connects TRBV6-4 to TRBJ2-2; possibly TRBD2 for D (7 bases). In germline, CDR1 is MRHNA, CDR2 SNTAGT. The CDR3 length is 14 residues. V gave up 3 bases and J gave up 4 bases, with 9 bases separating them. The CDR3 spells CASSEGGATGELFF. In DNA form, the CDR3 reads TGTGCCAGCAGTGAGGGGGGGGCCACCGGGGAGCTGTTTTTT.

The chain recombines TRBV6-5 with TRBJ1-3; 9 bases agree with TRBD1. After removal of 5 bases from V and 2 bases from J, the junction contained 1 base not matched to a gene. CDR1 is MNHEY and CDR2 is SVGAGI in the germline V gene. This CDR3 has 14 residues. The CDR3 sequence is CASSRDRAGNTIYF. The CDR3 coding sequence is TGTGCCAGCAGTCGGGACAGGGCTGGAAACACCATATATTTT.

V usage is TRBV6-5 and J usage is TRBJ2-5; TRBD2 might be the D (6 bases). The CDR3 has 14 residues. CDR1 is MNHEY, CDR2 SVGAGI, per germline. V lost 2 bases, J lost 1 base, and 8 bases lay in between. CDR3 sequence (DNA): TGTGCCAGCAGTTACCGGGGGACCCAAGAGACCCAGTACTTC. Translated: CASSYRGTQETQYF.

The chain uses TRBV2 and TRBJ1-2, with D possibly matching TRBD1 (5 bases). Germline CDR1 SNHLY, CDR2 FYNNEI. The CDR3 is 13 amino acids. V was pared by 5 bases and J by 5 bases, with 12 bases between. CDR3 nucleotide sequence: TGTGCCAGCAGTATAAAGGGGATTTATGGCTACACCTTC. It codes for CASSIKGIYGYTF.

The chain couples TRBV28 to TRBJ1-6; maybe TRBD1 (5 bases). Trimming left V 7 bases short and J 4 bases short, with 11 bases between. This CDR3 comprises 14 residues. Per the germline V gene, CDR1 is MDHEN and CDR2 is SYDVKM. The CDR3 loop is CASMPTVYNSPLHF. The CDR3 bases are TGTGCCAGCATGCCGACAGTTTATAATTCACCCCTCCACTTT.

This clone was detected only a few times. The chain couples TRBV19 to TRBJ2-1; no reliable D call. CDR3 size: 13 residues. V was shortened by 4 bases and J by 5 bases, with 9 bases between the two germline ends. Germline assignment: CDR1 LNHDA and CDR2 SQIVND (reference sequence). As DNA, the CDR3 is TGTGCCAGTAGTAGGCAAGTGAACAATGAGCAGTTCTTC. Residues: CASSRQVNNEQFF.